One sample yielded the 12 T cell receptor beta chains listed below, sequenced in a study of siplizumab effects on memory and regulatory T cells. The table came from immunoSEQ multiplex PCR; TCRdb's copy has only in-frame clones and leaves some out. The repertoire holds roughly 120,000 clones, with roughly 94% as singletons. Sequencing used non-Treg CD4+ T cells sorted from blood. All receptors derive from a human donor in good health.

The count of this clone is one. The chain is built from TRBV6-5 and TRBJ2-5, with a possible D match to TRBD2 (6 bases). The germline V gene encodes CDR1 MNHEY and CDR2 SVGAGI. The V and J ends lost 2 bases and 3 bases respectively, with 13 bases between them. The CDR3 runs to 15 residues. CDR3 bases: TGTGCCAGCAGTTACCTCGACCTAGCGAAAGAGACCCAGTACTTC. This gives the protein CASSYLDLAKETQYF.

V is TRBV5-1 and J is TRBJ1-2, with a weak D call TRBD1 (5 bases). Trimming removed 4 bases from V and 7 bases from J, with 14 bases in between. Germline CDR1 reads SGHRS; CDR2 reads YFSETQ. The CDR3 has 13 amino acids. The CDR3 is CASSPGGTGGYTF. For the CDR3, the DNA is TGCGCCAGCAGCCCTGGCGGGACTGGTGGCTACACCTTC.

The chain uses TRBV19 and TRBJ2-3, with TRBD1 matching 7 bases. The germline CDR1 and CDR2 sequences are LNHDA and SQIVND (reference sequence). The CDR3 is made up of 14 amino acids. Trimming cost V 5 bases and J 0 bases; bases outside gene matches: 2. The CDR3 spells CASSRTGSTDTQYF. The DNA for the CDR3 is TGTGCCAGTAGTCGGACAGGAAGCACAGATACGCAGTATTTT.

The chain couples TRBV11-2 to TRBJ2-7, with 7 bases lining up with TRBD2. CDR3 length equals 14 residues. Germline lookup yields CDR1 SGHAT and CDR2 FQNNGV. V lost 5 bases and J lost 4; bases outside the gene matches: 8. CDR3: CASSANAGLYEQYF. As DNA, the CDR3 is TGTGCCAGCAGCGCCAACGCGGGACTATACGAGCAGTACTTC.

This chain's CDR3 is CASRGRSSGNTIYF. CDR3 in DNA: TGTGCCAGCAGGGGCCGGAGCTCTGGAAACACCATATATTTT. V and J are TRBV2 and TRBJ1-3; D call uncertain. The CDR3 has 14 amino acids. V gave up 6 bases and J gave up 0 bases, with 9 bases separating them. Germline V gene sequence: CDR1 SNHLY, CDR2 FYNNEI.

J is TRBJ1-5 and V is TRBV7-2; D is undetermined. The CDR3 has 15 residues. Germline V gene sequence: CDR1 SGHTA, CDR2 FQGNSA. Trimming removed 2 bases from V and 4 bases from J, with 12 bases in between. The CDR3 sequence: CASSLWGGENQPQHF. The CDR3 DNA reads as TGTGCCAGCAGCTTATGGGGAGGCGAAAATCAGCCCCAGCATTTT.

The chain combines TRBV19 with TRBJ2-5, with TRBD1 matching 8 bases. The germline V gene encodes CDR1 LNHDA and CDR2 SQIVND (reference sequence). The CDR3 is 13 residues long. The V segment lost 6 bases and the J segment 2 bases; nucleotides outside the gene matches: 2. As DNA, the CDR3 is TGTGCCAGTAGAGGGACAGGTCAAGAGACCCAGTACTTC. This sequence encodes CASRGTGQETQYF.

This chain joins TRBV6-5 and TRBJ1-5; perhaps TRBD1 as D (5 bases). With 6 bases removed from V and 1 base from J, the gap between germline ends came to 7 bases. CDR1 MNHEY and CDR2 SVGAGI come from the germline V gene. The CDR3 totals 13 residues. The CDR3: CASRRDSNQPQHF. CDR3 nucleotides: TGTGCCAGCAGAAGGGACAGCAATCAGCCCCAGCATTTT.

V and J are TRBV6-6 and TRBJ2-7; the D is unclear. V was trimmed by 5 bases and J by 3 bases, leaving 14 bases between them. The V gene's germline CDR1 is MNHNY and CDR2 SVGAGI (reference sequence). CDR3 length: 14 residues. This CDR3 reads CASSPQVFSYEQYF. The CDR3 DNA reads TGTGCCAGCAGTCCTCAGGTGTTTAGCTACGAGCAGTACTTC.

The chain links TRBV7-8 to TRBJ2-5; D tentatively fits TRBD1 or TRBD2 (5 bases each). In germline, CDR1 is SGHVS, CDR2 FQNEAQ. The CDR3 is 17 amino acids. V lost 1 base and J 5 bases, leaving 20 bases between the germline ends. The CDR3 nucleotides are TGTGCCAGCAGCTTAGGAGGGACCAGTACTACCCTCGAGACCCAGTACTTC. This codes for CASSLGGTSTTLETQYF. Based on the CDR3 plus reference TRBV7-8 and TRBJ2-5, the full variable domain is GAGVSQSPRYKVAKRGQDVALRCDPISGHVSLFWYQQALGQGPEFLTYFQNEAQLDKSGLPSDRFFAERPEGSVSTLKIQRTQQEDSAVYLCASSLGGTSTTLETQYFGPGTRLLVL.

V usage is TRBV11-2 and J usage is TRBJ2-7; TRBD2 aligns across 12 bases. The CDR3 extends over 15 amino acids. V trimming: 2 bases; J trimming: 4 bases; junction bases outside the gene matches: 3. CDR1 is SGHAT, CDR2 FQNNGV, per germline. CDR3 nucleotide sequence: TGTGCCAGCAGCTTAATGACTAGCGGGGGATACGAGCAGTACTTC. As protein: CASSLMTSGGYEQYF. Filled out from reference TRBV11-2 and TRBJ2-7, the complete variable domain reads EAGVAQSPRYKIIEKRQSVAFWCNPISGHATLYWYQQILGQGPKLLIQFQNNGVVDDSQLPKDRFSAERLKGVDSTLKIQPAKLEDSAVYLCASSLMTSGGYEQYFGPGTRLTVT.

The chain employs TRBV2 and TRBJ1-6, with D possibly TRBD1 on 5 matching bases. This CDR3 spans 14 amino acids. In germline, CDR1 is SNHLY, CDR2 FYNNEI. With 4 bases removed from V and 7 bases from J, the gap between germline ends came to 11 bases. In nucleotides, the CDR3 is TGTGCCAGCAGTGGGGGCACCGAGAATTCACCCCTCCACTTT. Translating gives CASSGGTENSPLHF.